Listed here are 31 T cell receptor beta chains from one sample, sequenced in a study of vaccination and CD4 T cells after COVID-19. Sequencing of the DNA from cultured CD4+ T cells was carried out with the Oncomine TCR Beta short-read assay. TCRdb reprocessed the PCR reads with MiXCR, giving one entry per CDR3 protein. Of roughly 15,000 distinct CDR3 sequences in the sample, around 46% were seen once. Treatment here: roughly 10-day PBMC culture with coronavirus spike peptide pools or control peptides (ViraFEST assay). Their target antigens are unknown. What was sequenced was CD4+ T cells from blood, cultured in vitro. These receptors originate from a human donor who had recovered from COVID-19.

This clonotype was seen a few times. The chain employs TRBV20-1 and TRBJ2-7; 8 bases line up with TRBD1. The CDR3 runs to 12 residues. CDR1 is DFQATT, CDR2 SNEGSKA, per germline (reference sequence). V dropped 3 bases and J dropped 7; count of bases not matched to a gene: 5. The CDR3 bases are TGCAGTGCTAGTCAGGGGGCGCGAGAGCAGTACTTC. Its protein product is CSASQGAREQYF.

The CDR3 loop reads CASSPWDRAQETQYF. In DNA, the CDR3 is TGTGCCAGCAGCCCATGGGACAGGGCACAAGAGACCCAGTACTTC. The V call is TRBV7-2, the J call TRBJ2-5; 9 bases line up with TRBD1. CDR3 length: 15 residues. V lost 5 bases, J lost 2 bases, and 6 bases stayed unmatched. CDR1 and CDR2 from the germline V gene are SGHTA and FQGNSA.

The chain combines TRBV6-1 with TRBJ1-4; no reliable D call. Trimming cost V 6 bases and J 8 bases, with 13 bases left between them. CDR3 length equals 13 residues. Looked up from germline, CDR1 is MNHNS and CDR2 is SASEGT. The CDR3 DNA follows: TGTGCCAGCAGCCTAAATTTTGCGGAAAAACTGTTTTTT. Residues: CASSLNFAEKLFF.

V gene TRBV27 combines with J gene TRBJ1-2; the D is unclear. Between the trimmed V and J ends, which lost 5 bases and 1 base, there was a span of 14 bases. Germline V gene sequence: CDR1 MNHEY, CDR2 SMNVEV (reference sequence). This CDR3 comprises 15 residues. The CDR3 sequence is CASSPTLEVNYGYTF. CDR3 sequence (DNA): TGTGCCAGCAGTCCGACTTTGGAAGTTAACTATGGCTACACCTTC.

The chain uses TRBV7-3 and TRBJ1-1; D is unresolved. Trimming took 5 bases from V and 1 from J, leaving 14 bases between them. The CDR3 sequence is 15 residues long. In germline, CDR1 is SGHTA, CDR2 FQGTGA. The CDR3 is CASSPLSGENTEAFF. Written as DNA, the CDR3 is TGTGCCAGCAGCCCCTTGTCGGGCGAGAACACTGAAGCTTTCTTT.

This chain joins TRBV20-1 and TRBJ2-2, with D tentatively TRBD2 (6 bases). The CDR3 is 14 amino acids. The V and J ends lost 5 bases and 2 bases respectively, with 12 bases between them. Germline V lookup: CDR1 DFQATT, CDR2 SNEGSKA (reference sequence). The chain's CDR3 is CSAGDFLNTGELFF. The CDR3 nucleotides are TGCAGTGCTGGGGACTTTCTAAACACCGGGGAGCTGTTTTTT.

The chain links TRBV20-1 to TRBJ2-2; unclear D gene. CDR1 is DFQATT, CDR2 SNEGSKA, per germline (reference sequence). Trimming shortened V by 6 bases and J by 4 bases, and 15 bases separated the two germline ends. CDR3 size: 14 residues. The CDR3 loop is CSATGRPTTGELFF. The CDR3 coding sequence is TGCAGTGCGACCGGGCGCCCCACCACCGGGGAGCTGTTTTTT.

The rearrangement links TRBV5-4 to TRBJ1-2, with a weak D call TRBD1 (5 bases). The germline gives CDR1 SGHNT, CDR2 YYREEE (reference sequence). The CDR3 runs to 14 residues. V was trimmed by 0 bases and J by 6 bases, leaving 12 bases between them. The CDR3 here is CASSLVGGTHGYTF. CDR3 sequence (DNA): TGTGCCAGCAGCTTGGTAGGCGGGACCCATGGCTACACCTTC.

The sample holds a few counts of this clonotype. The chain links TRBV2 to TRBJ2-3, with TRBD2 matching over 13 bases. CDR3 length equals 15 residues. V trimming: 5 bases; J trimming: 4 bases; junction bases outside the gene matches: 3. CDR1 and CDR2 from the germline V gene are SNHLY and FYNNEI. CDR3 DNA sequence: TGTGCCAGCAGTTGGACTAGCGGGAGCGCAGATACGCAGTATTTT. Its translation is CASSWTSGSADTQYF.

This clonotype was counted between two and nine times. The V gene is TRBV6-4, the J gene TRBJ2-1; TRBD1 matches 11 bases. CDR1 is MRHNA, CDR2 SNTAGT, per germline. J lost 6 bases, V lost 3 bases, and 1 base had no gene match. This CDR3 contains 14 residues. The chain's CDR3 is CASSEGTGGNEQFF. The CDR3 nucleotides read TGTGCCAGCAGTGAAGGGACAGGGGGCAATGAGCAGTTCTTC.

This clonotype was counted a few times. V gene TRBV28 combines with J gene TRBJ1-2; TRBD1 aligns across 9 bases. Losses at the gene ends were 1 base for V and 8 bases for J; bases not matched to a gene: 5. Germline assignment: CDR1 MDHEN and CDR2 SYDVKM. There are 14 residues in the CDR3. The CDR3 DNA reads TGTGCCAGCAGTTTATCCGGACAGGGGAAGGGCTACACCTTC. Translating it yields CASSLSGQGKGYTF.

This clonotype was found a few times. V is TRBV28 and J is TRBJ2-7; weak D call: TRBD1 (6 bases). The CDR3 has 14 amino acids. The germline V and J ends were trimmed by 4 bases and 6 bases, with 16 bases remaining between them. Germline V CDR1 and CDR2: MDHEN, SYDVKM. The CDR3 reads CASSSGPGVGEQYF. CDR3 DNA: TGTGCCAGCAGTTCCGGCCCAGGGGTCGGCGAGCAGTACTTC.

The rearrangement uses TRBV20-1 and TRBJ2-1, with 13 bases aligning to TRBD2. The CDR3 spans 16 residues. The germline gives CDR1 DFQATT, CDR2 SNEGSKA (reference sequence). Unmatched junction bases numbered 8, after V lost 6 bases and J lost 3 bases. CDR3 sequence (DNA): TGCAGTGCCTACGGGGGGACTAGCGGGATCTACAATGAGCAGTTCTTC. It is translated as CSAYGGTSGIYNEQFF.

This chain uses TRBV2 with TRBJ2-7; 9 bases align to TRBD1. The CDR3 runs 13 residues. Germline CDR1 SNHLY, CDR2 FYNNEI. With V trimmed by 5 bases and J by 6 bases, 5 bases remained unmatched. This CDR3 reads CASSRADRGEQYF. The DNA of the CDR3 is TGTGCCAGCAGTCGAGCGGACAGGGGCGAGCAGTACTTC.

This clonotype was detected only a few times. The DNA of the CDR3 is TGTGCCAGCTCACCACCCCCGTTGGGGTACAATGAGCAGTTCTTC. Translating it yields CASSPPPLGYNEQFF. This chain connects TRBV18 to TRBJ2-1; D gene uncertain. Trimming stripped 0 bases from V and 4 bases from J, with 10 bases between. Germline CDR1 and CDR2: KGHSH and LQKENI. The CDR3 length is 15 residues.

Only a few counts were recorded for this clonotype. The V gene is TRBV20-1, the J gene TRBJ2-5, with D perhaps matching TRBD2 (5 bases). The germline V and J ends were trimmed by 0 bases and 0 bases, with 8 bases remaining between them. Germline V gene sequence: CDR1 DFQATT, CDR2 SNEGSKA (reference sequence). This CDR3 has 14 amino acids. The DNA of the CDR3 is TGCAGTGCTAGAGAGTCAGCGGACCAAGAGACCCAGTACTTC. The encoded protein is CSARESADQETQYF.

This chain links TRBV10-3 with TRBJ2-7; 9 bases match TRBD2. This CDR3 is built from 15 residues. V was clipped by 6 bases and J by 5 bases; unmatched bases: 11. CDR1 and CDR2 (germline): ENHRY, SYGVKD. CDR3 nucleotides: TGTGCCATCAGGGTAGCGGGAGTAAGGCGGGACGAGCAGTACTTC. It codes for CAIRVAGVRRDEQYF.

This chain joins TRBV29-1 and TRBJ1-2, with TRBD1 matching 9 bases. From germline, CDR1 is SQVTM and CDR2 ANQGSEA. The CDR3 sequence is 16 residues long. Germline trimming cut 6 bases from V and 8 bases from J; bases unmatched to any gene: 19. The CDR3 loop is CSVESGTGGLVWGYTF. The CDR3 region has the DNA TGCAGCGTAGAATCAGGCACAGGGGGCCTAGTGTGGGGCTACACCTTC.

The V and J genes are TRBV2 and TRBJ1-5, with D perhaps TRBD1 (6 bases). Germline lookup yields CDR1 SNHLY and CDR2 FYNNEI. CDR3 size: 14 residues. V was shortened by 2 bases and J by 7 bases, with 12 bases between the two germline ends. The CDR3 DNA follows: TGTGCCAGCAGTGAATTGGACAGAAGACAGCCCCAGCATTTT. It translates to CASSELDRRQPQHF.

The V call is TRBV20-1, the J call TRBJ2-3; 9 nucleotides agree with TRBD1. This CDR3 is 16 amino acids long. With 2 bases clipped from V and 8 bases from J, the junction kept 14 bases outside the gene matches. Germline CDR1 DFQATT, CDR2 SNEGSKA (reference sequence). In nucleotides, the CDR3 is TGCAGTGCTAGACCAACCGGGACAGGGCCTTCAGGTACGCAGTATTTT. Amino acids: CSARPTGTGPSGTQYF.

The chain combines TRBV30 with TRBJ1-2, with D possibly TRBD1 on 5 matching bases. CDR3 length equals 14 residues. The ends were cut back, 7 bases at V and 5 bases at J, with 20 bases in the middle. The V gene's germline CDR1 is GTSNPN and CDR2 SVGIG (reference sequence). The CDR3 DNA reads TGTGCCTTTTCACGGGGCCCGATCCTTTATGGCTACACCTTC. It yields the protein CAFSRGPILYGYTF.

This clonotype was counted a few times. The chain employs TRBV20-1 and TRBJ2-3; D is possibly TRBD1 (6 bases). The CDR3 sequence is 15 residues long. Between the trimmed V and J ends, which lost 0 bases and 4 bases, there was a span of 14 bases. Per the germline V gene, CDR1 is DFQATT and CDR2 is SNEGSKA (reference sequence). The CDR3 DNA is TGCAGTGCTAGAGATCCACAGGGCTCGCCAGATACGCAGTATTTT. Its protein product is CSARDPQGSPDTQYF.

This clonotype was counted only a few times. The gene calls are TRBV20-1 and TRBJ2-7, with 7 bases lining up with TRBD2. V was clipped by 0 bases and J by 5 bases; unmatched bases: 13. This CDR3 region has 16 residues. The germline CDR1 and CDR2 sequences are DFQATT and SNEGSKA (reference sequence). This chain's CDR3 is CSARDSVRGGPDEQYF. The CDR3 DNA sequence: TGCAGTGCTAGAGATTCGGTTAGGGGAGGGCCGGACGAGCAGTACTTC.

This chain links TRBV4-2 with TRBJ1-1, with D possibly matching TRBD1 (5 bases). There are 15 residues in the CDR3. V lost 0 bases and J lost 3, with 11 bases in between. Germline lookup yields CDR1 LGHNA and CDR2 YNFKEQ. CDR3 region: CASSQEGTGDTEAFF. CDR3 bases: TGTGCCAGCAGCCAAGAAGGAACGGGGGACACTGAAGCTTTCTTT.

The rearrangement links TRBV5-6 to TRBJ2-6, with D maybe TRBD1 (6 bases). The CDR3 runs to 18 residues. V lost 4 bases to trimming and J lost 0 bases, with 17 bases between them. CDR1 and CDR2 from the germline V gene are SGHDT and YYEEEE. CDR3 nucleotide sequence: TGTGCCAGCAGCGCCACCGGGACATACCGCTCTGGGGCCAACGTCCTGACTTTC. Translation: CASSATGTYRSGANVLTF.

In DNA, the CDR3 is TGTGCCAGCAGTTACTTGGACCGGGGGGGCTACACCTTC. Its translation is CASSYLDRGGYTF. The rearrangement links TRBV6-5 to TRBJ1-2; tentatively, D is TRBD1 (5 bases). Germline V gives CDR1 MNHEY, CDR2 SVGAGI. CDR3 length: 13 residues. V lost 1 base, J lost 8 bases, and 11 bases lay in between.

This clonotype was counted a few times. CDR3 region: CASSWAGGTWWNTEAFF. CDR3 DNA sequence: TGTGCCAGCAGCTGGGCGGGAGGGACCTGGTGGAACACTGAAGCTTTCTTT. V is TRBV5-6 and J is TRBJ1-1; D perhaps matches TRBD1 (5 bases). The ends were cut back, 3 bases at V and 1 base at J, with 19 bases in the middle. The CDR3 spans 17 residues. Germline CDR1 and CDR2: SGHDT and YYEEEE.

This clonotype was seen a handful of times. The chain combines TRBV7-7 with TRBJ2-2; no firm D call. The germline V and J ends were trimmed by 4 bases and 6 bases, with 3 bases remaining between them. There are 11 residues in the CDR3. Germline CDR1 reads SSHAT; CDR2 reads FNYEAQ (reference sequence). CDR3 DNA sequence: TGTGCCAGCAGCTCGTCCGGGGAGCTGTTTTTT. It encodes CASSSSGELFF.

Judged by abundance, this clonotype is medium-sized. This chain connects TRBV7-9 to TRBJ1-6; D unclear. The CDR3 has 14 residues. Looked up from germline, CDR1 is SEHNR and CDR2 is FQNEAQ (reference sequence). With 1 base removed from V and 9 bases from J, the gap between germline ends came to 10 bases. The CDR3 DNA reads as TGTGCCAGCAGCTTAGAAGGTGCGCCTTCACCCCTCCACTTT. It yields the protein CASSLEGAPSPLHF. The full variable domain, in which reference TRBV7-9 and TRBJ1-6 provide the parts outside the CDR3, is DTGVSQNPRHKITKRGQNVTFRCDPISEHNRLYWYRQTLGQGPEFLTYFQNEAQLEKSRLLSDRFSAERPKGSFSTLEIQRTEQGDSAMYLCASSLEGAPSPLHFGNGTRLTVT.

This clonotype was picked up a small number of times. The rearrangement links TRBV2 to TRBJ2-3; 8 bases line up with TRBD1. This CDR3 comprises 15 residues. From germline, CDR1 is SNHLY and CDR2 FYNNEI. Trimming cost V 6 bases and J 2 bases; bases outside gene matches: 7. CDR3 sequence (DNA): TGTGCCAGCAGCACGGGACAGGAGACCACAGATACGCAGTATTTT. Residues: CASSTGQETTDTQYF.

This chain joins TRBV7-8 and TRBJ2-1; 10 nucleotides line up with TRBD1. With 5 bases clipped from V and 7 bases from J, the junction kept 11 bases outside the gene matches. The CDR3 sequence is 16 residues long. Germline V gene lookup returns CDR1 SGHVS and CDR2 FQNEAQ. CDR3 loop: CASSKDRGVKGNEQFF. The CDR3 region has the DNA TGTGCCAGCAGCAAGGACAGGGGGGTGAAAGGAAATGAGCAGTTCTTC.